The rows below give T cell receptor beta chains drawn from one sample of a study of blood T cell repertoires in COVID-19. Method: immunoSEQ multiplex PCR; TCRdb's copy keeps in-frame clones and lacks some. In the table there are more than 300,000 clones, more than 75% of which are singletons. Sequencing was carried out using peripheral blood. The receptors come from a woman aged 18-35 years who had recovered from COVID-19. Both conserved end residues are part of each CDR3. The D gene is left open where the match is weak. The size of a clone is reported for some rows only, either as once, few or many, or as a class for expanded clones.

D gene,clone size,V gene,J gene,CDR3 protein,CDR3 DNA
.,.,TRBV27,TRBJ1-5,CASSLDSNQPQHF,TGTGCCAGCAGTCTGGACAGTAATCAGCCCCAGCATTTT
.,.,TRBV19,TRBJ1-1,CASLRRVLDTEAFF,TGTGCCAGTCTCCGCCGGGTATTGGACACTGAAGCTTTCTTT
.,once,TRBV2,TRBJ2-2,CASSTPTGDPDTGELFF,TGTGCCAGCAGCACCCCTACAGGTGATCCGGACACCGGGGAGCTGTTTTTT
TRBD1,.,TRBV29-1,TRBJ1-2,CSVESRDRVIYGYTF,TGCAGCGTTGAATCCAGGGACAGGGTTATCTATGGCTACACCTTC
TRBD2,.,TRBV4-2,TRBJ2-2,CASSQDGTSGFNTGELFF,TGTGCCAGCAGCCAAGATGGGACTAGCGGATTTAACACCGGGGAGCTGTTTTTT
.,.,TRBV7-2,TRBJ1-2,CAGQPGANYGYTF,TGTGCCGGCCAACCAGGGGCCAACTATGGCTACACCTTC
.,.,TRBV7-9,TRBJ2-2,CASSRGGELFF,TGTGCCAGCAGCCGAGGGGGGGAGCTGTTTTTT
.,.,TRBV7-8,TRBJ1-2,CASSSFSGTRINYGYTF,TGTGCCAGCAGCTCTTTCTCGGGAACCCGGATTAACTATGGCTACACCTTC
.,.,TRBV10-2,TRBJ1-5,CASSDRVGGQPQHF,TGCGCCAGCAGTGACAGGGTTGGCGGTCAGCCCCAGCATTTT
TRBD1,.,TRBV27,TRBJ1-5,CASSSQPAGGAGQPQHF,TGTGCCAGCAGTTCCCAACCGGCAGGGGGCGCCGGACAGCCCCAGCATTTT
.,.,TRBV7-9,TRBJ1-3,CASTLSDSSSGNTIYF,TGTGCCAGCACCCTTTCAGACAGTAGCTCTGGAAACACCATATATTTT
TRBD2,.,TRBV7-2,TRBJ2-1,CASSSRGTSGSYNEQFF,TGTGCCAGCAGCTCGAGGGGGACTAGCGGTTCCTACAATGAGCAGTTCTTC
TRBD1,.,TRBV7-2,TRBJ1-4,CASRRGTATNEKLFF,TGTGCCAGCAGACGGGGGACAGCTACTAATGAAAAACTGTTTTTT
TRBD2,.,TRBV5-4,TRBJ2-1,CASSWLAESYNEQFF,TGTGCCAGCAGCTGGCTAGCGGAGTCCTACAATGAGCAGTTCTTC
TRBD1,.,TRBV5-8,TRBJ2-1,CASSSRDRFYNEQFF,TGTGCCAGCAGCTCCCGGGACAGATTCTACAATGAGCAGTTCTTC
TRBD1,.,TRBV19,TRBJ2-5,CASSQTGGRETQYF,TGTGCCAGTAGTCAGACAGGGGGCCGAGAGACCCAGTACTTC
.,.,TRBV6-5,TRBJ1-4,CASSKAGMPNEKLFF,TGTGCCAGCAGCAAAGCGGGGATGCCCAATGAAAAACTGTTTTTT
TRBD2,.,TRBV18,TRBJ2-4,CASSPLRTSGKELAKNIQYF,TGTGCCAGCTCACCTCTAAGGACTAGCGGGAAAGAATTAGCCAAAAACATTCAGTACTTC